The next 22 T cell receptor beta chains were all read from a single sample in a study of T cells in tuberculosis (dated by TCRdb to between 2017 and 2018). In the paper's terms, the time point label means: new active TB diagnosis, blood taken before or within 7 days of starting treatment. Libraries were built with the immunoSEQ multiplex PCR assay. TCRdb retrieved this table from immuneACCESS and kept in-frame rearrangements only. Not all clones are present; in checked studies, unresolved V genes account for under half, and no reason is known for the remainder. This sample has about 30,000 clones in its table, and roughly 94% of those were observed once. The ten largest make up 6.8% of the sample. Here the sequenced sample was PBMCs, taken at tuberculosis diagnosis. All receptors come from an adult with tuberculosis.

The chain recombines TRBV4-1 with TRBJ2-5; a possible D gene is TRBD2 (6 bases). Germline V gene lookup returns CDR1 MGHRA and CDR2 YSYEKL. CDR3 length equals 17 residues. The V gene lost 4 bases and the J gene lost 2 bases, with 20 bases spanning the gap. CDR3 protein: CASSLHPPAGKQETQYF. The CDR3 DNA reads as TGCGCCAGCAGCCTCCATCCACCAGCGGGCAAACAAGAGACCCAGTACTTC.

This chain uses TRBV19 with TRBJ1-5; 8 nucleotides line up with TRBD1. This CDR3 is 15 amino acids long. Germline trimming cut 7 bases from V and 9 bases from J; bases unmatched to any gene: 14. From germline, CDR1 is LNHDA and CDR2 SQIVND (reference sequence). CDR3 region: CASTMDRAGIRPQHF. CDR3 nucleotides: TGTGCCAGTACCATGGACAGGGCCGGGATTCGGCCCCAGCATTTT.

This chain joins TRBV10-2 and TRBJ1-6; D is ambiguous. Trimming pared 3 bases from V and 0 bases from J, leaving 6 bases between. The CDR3 runs to 15 residues. From germline, CDR1 is WSHSY and CDR2 SAAADI. The CDR3 sequence: CASSDGGSYNSPLHF. The CDR3 DNA follows: TGCGCCAGCAGTGACGGAGGCTCCTATAATTCACCCCTCCACTTT.

CDR3 sequence reads: CASSEPGQQTEAFF. The CDR3 DNA reads TGTGCCAGCAGTGAGCCAGGACAGCAAACTGAAGCTTTCTTT. This rearrangement joins TRBV25-1 to TRBJ1-1, with a weak D call TRBD1 (6 bases). Per germline, CDR1 MGHDK and CDR2 SYGVNS. V was clipped by 3 bases and J by 5 bases, with 13 bases between them. The CDR3 consists of 14 residues.

This chain connects TRBV25-1 to TRBJ2-1; maybe TRBD2 (5 bases). Trimming left V 3 bases short and J 4 bases short, with 19 bases between. The CDR3 contains 17 residues. Germline V gene sequence: CDR1 MGHDK, CDR2 SYGVNS. The DNA of the CDR3 is TGTGCCAGCAGTGATAAGTCAGGAGGCGTCAGTTACAATGAGCAGTTCTTC. Its translation: CASSDKSGGVSYNEQFF.

This clone was seen just once. The rearrangement links TRBV5-5 to TRBJ1-4; D is uncertain. Germline loops: CDR1 SGHKS, CDR2 YYEKEE (reference sequence). Deletions cut 0 bases from V and 5 bases from J, with 8 bases between. This CDR3 is built from 14 residues. The CDR3 protein is CASSLGLVNEKLFF. The CDR3 bases are TGTGCCAGCAGCTTGGGACTGGTAAATGAAAAACTGTTTTTT.

This chain joins TRBV29-1 and TRBJ2-1, with D perhaps matching TRBD1 (6 bases). Germline values: CDR1 SQVTM, CDR2 ANQGSEA. V was shortened by 3 bases and J by 3 bases, with 12 bases between the two germline ends. This CDR3 has 14 amino acids. The CDR3 nucleotides are TGCAGCGTTGAGGATCCAGGGGTCTACAATGAGCAGTTCTTC. Amino acid sequence: CSVEDPGVYNEQFF.

This chain connects TRBV30 to TRBJ1-2; a weak D match, TRBD1 (6 bases). Germline V CDR1 and CDR2: GTSNPN, SVGIG (reference sequence). V was trimmed by 1 base and J by 1 base, leaving 10 bases between them. The CDR3 spans 14 residues. CDR3 region: CAWSGDTLNYGYTF. CDR3 sequence (DNA): TGTGCCTGGAGTGGGGACACCCTTAACTATGGCTACACCTTC. The variable domain in full, completed from reference TRBV30 and TRBJ1-2, reads SQTIHQWPATLVQPVGSPLSLECTVEGTSNPNLYWYRQAAGRGLQLLFYSVGIGQISSEVPQNLSASRPQDRQFILSSKKLLLSDSGFYLCAWSGDTLNYGYTFGSGTRLTVV.

The J gene is TRBJ1-2, the V gene TRBV6-6; D might be TRBD1 (5 bases). Germline CDR1 reads MNHNY; CDR2 reads SVGAGI (reference sequence). The CDR3 contains 15 residues. V was cut by 9 bases and J by 0 bases, with 17 bases left in between. Here the CDR3 DNA reads TGTGCCAGTACCCCATTGACAGCGTCTAACTATGGCTACACCTTC. This sequence encodes CASTPLTASNYGYTF.

The rearrangement links TRBV5-8 to TRBJ1-4; 7 bases fit TRBD1. CDR3 size: 16 residues. Germline V lookup: CDR1 SGHTS, CDR2 YDEGEE. V lost 0 bases to trimming and J lost 8 bases; unmatched junction nucleotides: 10. CDR3: CASSLDRGKLREKLFF. The CDR3 nucleotides read TGTGCCAGCAGCTTGGACAGGGGTAAACTAAGAGAAAAACTGTTTTTT.

The V and J genes are TRBV19 and TRBJ1-2, with 7 bases aligning to TRBD1. The germline CDR1 and CDR2 sequences are LNHDA and SQIVND (reference sequence). After removal of 6 bases from V and 5 bases from J, the junction contained 3 bases not matched to a gene. The length of the CDR3 is 12 residues. In DNA, the CDR3 is TGTGCCAGTAGCGAGACAGGGTATGGCTACACCTTC. Translation: CASSETGYGYTF.

The chain links TRBV5-4 to TRBJ2-7; TRBD2 matches 11 bases. Germline assignment: CDR1 SGHNT and CDR2 YYREEE (reference sequence). V gave up 4 bases and J gave up 4 bases; unmatched junction bases: 16. The CDR3 contains 18 residues. The CDR3 spells CASSPGGLAGGQGYEQYF. DNA for the CDR3: TGTGCCAGCAGCCCGGGTGGGCTAGCGGGAGGCCAAGGATACGAGCAGTACTTC. Full variable domain (rest looked up from reference TRBV5-4 and TRBJ2-7): ETGVTQSPTHLIKTRGQQVTLRCSSQSGHNTVSWYQQALGQGPQFIFQYYREEENGRGNFPPRFSGLQFPNYSSELNVNALELDDSALYLCASSPGGLAGGQGYEQYFGPGTRLTVT.

This clone appeared once. The chain joins TRBV6-5 to TRBJ1-2, with D maybe TRBD1 (6 bases). V gave up 0 bases and J gave up 7 bases, with 12 bases separating them. Germline values: CDR1 MNHEY, CDR2 SVGAGI. This CDR3 region has 14 residues. For the CDR3, the DNA is TGTGCCAGCAGTTACTCGAATGAAGGGGGTGGCTACACCTTC. This gives the protein CASSYSNEGGGYTF.

The genes are TRBV7-9 and TRBJ1-2; 8 positions match TRBD1. Germline CDR1 reads SEHNR; CDR2 reads FQNEAQ (reference sequence). The trim removed 2 bases at V and 8 bases at J, leaving 13 bases unmatched. The CDR3 has 16 amino acids. Written as DNA, the CDR3 is TGTGCCAGCAGCTTATTGACAGGGGTCCTATCCCCAGGCTACACCTTC. Its translation is CASSLLTGVLSPGYTF.

The chain is built from TRBV6-5 and TRBJ2-7, with D maybe TRBD2 (5 bases). Germline CDR1 reads MNHEY; CDR2 reads SVGAGI. This CDR3 spans 12 amino acids. V was shortened by 4 bases and J by 8 bases, with 12 bases between the two germline ends. CDR3 nucleotides: TGTGCCAGCAGTTTCCCCTCGGGGAAGCAGTACTTC. The encoded protein is CASSFPSGKQYF.

This clone was seen once. The chain uses TRBV11-2 and TRBJ2-5, with D possibly being TRBD2 (6 bases). The CDR3 loop spans 16 amino acids. Germline CDR1 is SGHAT and CDR2 is FQNNGV. V lost 1 base to trimming and J lost 5 bases, with 17 bases between them. The chain's CDR3 is CASSLVPLAPRETQYF. The DNA of the CDR3 is TGTGCCAGCAGCTTAGTCCCACTAGCTCCCCGGGAGACCCAGTACTTC.

This rearrangement joins TRBV19 to TRBJ2-1; weak D call: TRBD1 (6 bases). This CDR3 contains 14 residues. CDR1 is LNHDA and CDR2 is SQIVND in the germline V gene (reference sequence). The V gene lost 5 bases and the J gene lost 8 bases, with 16 bases spanning the gap. The CDR3 protein is CASSSGSGVDEQFF. The CDR3 DNA follows: TGTGCCAGTAGTTCCGGCTCAGGGGTCGATGAGCAGTTCTTC. Combining the CDR3 with reference TRBV19 and TRBJ2-1 gives the whole variable domain DGGITQSPKYLFRKEGQNVTLSCEQNLNHDAMYWYRQDPGQGLRLIYYSQIVNDFQKGDIAEGYSVSREKKESFPLTVTSAQKNPTAFYLCASSSGSGVDEQFFGPGTRLTVL.

The chain links TRBV2 to TRBJ2-4; a weak D match, TRBD1 (6 bases). V gave up 5 bases and J gave up 1 base, with 15 bases separating them. CDR3 length: 16 residues. Germline V gives CDR1 SNHLY, CDR2 FYNNEI. Here the CDR3 DNA reads TGTGCCAGCAGTCAGGACAGTTCAGCCGCCAAAAACATTCAGTACTTC. This gives the protein CASSQDSSAAKNIQYF.

V gene TRBV21-1 combines with J gene TRBJ1-4. TRBV21-1 is described as a pseudogene. CDR3 length equals 14 residues. The CDR3 sequence: CASSKAARLKKTVF. The CDR3 DNA follows: TGTGCCAGCAGCAAAGCTGCCCGTTTGAAAAAGACTGTTTTT.

This rearrangement joins TRBV5-4 to TRBJ2-7, with TRBD2 matching 7 bases. Germline lookup yields CDR1 SGHNT and CDR2 YYREEE (reference sequence). The CDR3 sequence is 13 residues long. V lost 5 bases and J lost 4; bases outside the gene matches: 6. The CDR3 spells CASSRTSTYEQYF. The CDR3 nucleotides read TGTGCCAGCAGTCGGACTAGTACGTACGAGCAGTACTTC.

J is TRBJ2-2 and V is TRBV4-2, with 10 bases lining up with TRBD2. Trimming at V came to 4 bases and at J to 4 bases, leaving 0 bases not matched to a gene. The CDR3 sequence is 14 residues long. Germline lookup yields CDR1 LGHNA and CDR2 YNFKEQ. For the CDR3, the DNA is TGTGCCAGCAGCCTAGCGGGGGGCACCGGGGAGCTGTTTTTT. This translates into CASSLAGGTGELFF.

V and J are TRBV5-1 and TRBJ2-1; TRBD2 matches at 7 bases. The ends lost 1 base at V and 8 bases at J; junction bases unmatched: 0. This CDR3 region has 12 residues. CDR1 and CDR2 (germline): SGHRS, YFSETQ. CDR3 in DNA: TGCGCCAGCAGCTTGCGGGGGGATGAGCAGTTCTTC. Translated, it gives CASSLRGDEQFF.